These T cell receptor beta chains were read from a single sample in a study of sequential checkpoint blockade in melanoma. Only in-frame clones appear in the TCRdb table, and some are missing; sequencing was by immunoSEQ multiplex PCR. The data hold roughly 23,000 clones, with roughly 70% observed a single time. Sequencing used CD8+ T cells sorted from blood (inferred from file names), obtained from a patient given nivolumab and ipilimumab in sequence. The source is a human donor with melanoma. The CDR3 runs from the conserved cysteine through the conserved F or W. The order of the fields is D gene, V gene, clone size, J gene, CDR3 DNA, CDR3 protein. The D gene is left open where the match is weak. The size field is filled for only some rows; it gives once, few, many or a size class.

>-|TRBV6-1|-|TRBJ1-1
TGTGCCAGCAGTGAATTGGGGAGTGGAGCGAGAGCTTTCTTT
CASSELGSGARAFF
>TRBD1|TRBV28|medium-sized|TRBJ1-1
TGTGCCAGCGGCATGCAGGGGGATGACACTGAAGCTTTCTTT
CASGMQGDDTEAFF
>-|TRBV19|-|TRBJ1-6
TGTGCCAGTAGTAAGGCCAGGGGAAATTCACCCCTCCACTTT
CASSKARGNSPLHF
>TRBD1|TRBV2|-|TRBJ2-7
TGTGCCAGCAGTGGCCGGGACAGGGAATTAGGTTATCGGTTTGAGCAGTACTTC
CASSGRDRELGYRFEQYF
>-|TRBV2|-|TRBJ1-5
TGTGCCAGCAGTCGGAGCAATCAGCCCCAGCATTTT
CASSRSNQPQHF
>-|TRBV19|medium-sized|TRBJ2-7
TGTGCCAGTAGTAGCGGCGGGTCCTACGAGCAGTACTTC
CASSSGGSYEQYF
>-|TRBV7-3|few|TRBJ2-7
TGTGCCAGCAGCCCCGCACCCCCGGGACACGAGGACCACGAGCAGTACTTC
CASSPAPPGHEDHEQYF
>-|TRBV9|-|TRBJ1-2
TGTGCCAGCAGCGCTCTAGACGGCTATGGCTACACCTTC
CASSALDGYGYTF
>-|TRBV6-1|once|TRBJ1-5
TGTGCCAGCAGTGAACAGGGATTGGGTCAGCCCCAGCATTTT
CASSEQGLGQPQHF
>-|TRBV6-4|-|TRBJ2-1
TGTGCCAGCAGTGATTTTGCCGTGGGGAGCTCCTACAATGAGCAGTTCTTC
CASSDFAVGSSYNEQFF
>-|TRBV2|-|TRBJ1-4
TGTGCCAGCAGTGAATCCCAGGGCGAAAAACTGTTTTTT
CASSESQGEKLFF